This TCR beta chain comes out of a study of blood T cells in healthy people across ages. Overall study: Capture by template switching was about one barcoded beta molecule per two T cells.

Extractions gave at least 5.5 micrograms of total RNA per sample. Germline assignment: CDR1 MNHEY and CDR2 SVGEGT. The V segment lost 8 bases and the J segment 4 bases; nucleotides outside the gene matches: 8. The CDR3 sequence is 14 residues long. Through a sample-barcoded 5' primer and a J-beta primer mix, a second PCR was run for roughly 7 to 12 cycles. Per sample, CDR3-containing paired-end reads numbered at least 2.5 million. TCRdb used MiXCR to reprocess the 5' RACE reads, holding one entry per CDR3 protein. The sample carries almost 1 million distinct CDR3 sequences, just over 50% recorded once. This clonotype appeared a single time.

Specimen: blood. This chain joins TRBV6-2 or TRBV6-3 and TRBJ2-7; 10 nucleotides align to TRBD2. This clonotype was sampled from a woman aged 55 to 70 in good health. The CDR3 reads CASRGRTSGYEQYF. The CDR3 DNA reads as TGTGCCAGCCGAGGGCGGACTAGCGGATACGAGCAGTACTTC.